The 25 T cell receptor beta chains listed next were all sequenced from one sample in a study of cytomegalovirus exposure and HLA in healthy donors. Only in-frame clones appear in the TCRdb table, and some are missing; sequencing was by immunoSEQ multiplex PCR. Of about 330,000 clones detected, roughly 88% appear once; the ten largest clones hold 0.84%. What was sequenced was PBMCs. These receptors were collected from a woman aged 18-35 years in good health and CMV-seronegative.

V gene TRBV27 combines with J gene TRBJ2-7, with 8 bases lining up with TRBD1. CDR1 MNHEY and CDR2 SMNVEV come from the germline V gene (reference sequence). Trimming took 5 bases from V and 1 from J; bases not matched to a gene: 4. The CDR3 spans 14 residues. The CDR3 DNA reads as TGTGCCAGCAGTCAGACAGGGGTTTCCTACGAGCAGTACTTC. This codes for CASSQTGVSYEQYF.

The V and J genes are TRBV6-6 and TRBJ2-6, with 9 positions matching TRBD1. Per the germline V gene, CDR1 is MNHNY and CDR2 is SVGAGI (reference sequence). V was pared by 4 bases and J by 11 bases, with 6 bases of the junction left unmatched. The CDR3 is 14 residues long. The CDR3 coding sequence is TGTGCCAGCAGTTCCGGGACAGGGTTCCACGTCCTGACTTTC. Its translation is CASSSGTGFHVLTF.

In the case of this clone: In the same sample, other DNA sequences code for this CDR3. The CDR3 DNA reads as TGTGCCAGCCGGGAACAGGGGGGGACAGATACGCAGTATTTT. Encoded protein: CASREQGGTDTQYF. The chain links TRBV2 to TRBJ2-3, with D possibly matching TRBD1 (8 bases). The V end was cut by 8 bases, the J end by 3 bases, with 15 bases between. The CDR3 has 14 amino acids. CDR1 and CDR2 (germline): SNHLY, FYNNEI.

The rearrangement links TRBV5-1 to TRBJ2-5, with TRBD1 as a possible D gene (5 bases). V was clipped by 3 bases and J by 7 bases, with 13 bases between them. Germline CDR1 and CDR2: SGHRS and YFSETQ. The CDR3 covers 13 residues. The CDR3 nucleotides are TGCGCCAGCAGCTCCACTACCCAGGGGACCCAGTACTTC. Protein: CASSSTTQGTQYF.

The rearrangement joins TRBV27 to TRBJ1-4, with a tentative D call TRBD1 (5 bases). Germline CDR1 MNHEY, CDR2 SMNVEV (reference sequence). The CDR3 is 14 amino acids. Trimming pared 6 bases from V and 5 bases from J, leaving 13 bases between. The CDR3 DNA reads as TGTGCCAGCAGGCCGGACACCTGGAATGAAAAACTGTTTTTT. This gives the protein CASRPDTWNEKLFF. The entire variable domain, with the rest obtained from reference TRBV27 and TRBJ1-4, is as follows: EAQVTQNPRYLITVTGKKLTVTCSQNMNHEYMSWYRQDPGLGLRQIYYSMNVEVTDKGDVPEGYKVSRKEKRNFPLILESPSPNQTSLYFCASRPDTWNEKLFFGSGTQLSVL.

J is TRBJ2-2 and V is TRBV27, with D possibly being TRBD2 (5 bases). Between the trimmed V and J ends, which lost 7 bases and 4 bases, there was a span of 13 bases. The CDR3 loop spans 14 amino acids. Germline V CDR1 and CDR2: MNHEY, SMNVEV (reference sequence). The CDR3 nucleotides read TGTGCCAGCAAGAGGGTAGCTAGCACCGGGGAGCTGTTTTTT. Translated, it gives CASKRVASTGELFF.

This clone was observed a single time. The chain is built from TRBV6-1 and TRBJ2-7, with TRBD1 matching over 7 bases. The CDR3 is made up of 14 amino acids. The V segment lost 6 bases and the J segment 0 bases; nucleotides outside the gene matches: 5. Per the germline V gene, CDR1 is MNHNS and CDR2 is SASEGT. DNA for the CDR3: TGTGCCAGCAGAATACAGGGGAGCTCCTACGAGCAGTACTTC. This gives the protein CASRIQGSSYEQYF.

This clone came up once. The chain couples TRBV7-2 to TRBJ2-2; D gene unclear. This CDR3 spans 14 amino acids. Trimming pared 2 bases from V and 1 base from J, leaving 5 bases between. From germline, CDR1 is SGHTA and CDR2 FQGNSA. CDR3 protein: CASSLTGNTGELFF. CDR3 bases: TGTGCCAGCAGCTTAACCGGGAACACCGGGGAGCTGTTTTTT.

Here the CDR3 reads CASSLAVLAGVFDTQYF. In DNA, the CDR3 is TGCGCCAGCAGCCTCGCCGTCCTAGCGGGAGTTTTCGATACGCAGTATTTT. The chain combines TRBV5-1 with TRBJ2-3, with 10 bases that match TRBD2. The V segment lost 4 bases and the J segment 6 bases; nucleotides outside the gene matches: 14. Germline CDR1 is SGHRS and CDR2 is YFSETQ. The CDR3 has 17 residues.

The chain's CDR3 is CASSQDRVDELFF. The CDR3 nucleotides read TGTGCCAGCAGCCAAGACCGGGTGGATGAGCTGTTTTTT. This rearrangement joins TRBV13 to TRBJ2-2; no clear D gene. CDR3 length equals 13 residues. Germline V lookup: CDR1 PRHDT, CDR2 FYEKMQ (reference sequence). V was pared by 5 bases and J by 11 bases, with 15 bases between.

Points on this clone: The same CDR3 also results from other DNA sequences found in this sample. This CDR3 is CASSPGAGYEQYF. The CDR3 DNA follows: TGTGCCAGCTCACCAGGAGCGGGTTACGAGCAGTACTTC. J is TRBJ2-7 and V is TRBV18; TRBD2 is a possible D gene (6 bases). V was cut by 2 bases and J by 4 bases, with 9 bases left in between. Germline V gene sequence: CDR1 KGHSH, CDR2 LQKENI. CDR3 length: 13 residues.

This sequence joins TRBV7-2 and TRBJ2-7; 7 nucleotides agree with TRBD1. The CDR3 runs to 13 residues. In germline, CDR1 is SGHTA, CDR2 FQGNSA. J lost 7 bases, V lost 1 base, and 4 bases had no gene match. The chain's CDR3 is CASSLGQGVEQYF. DNA for the CDR3: TGTGCCAGCAGCTTAGGACAGGGCGTTGAGCAGTACTTC.

The rearrangement uses TRBV19 and TRBJ1-5, with no clear D. There are 14 residues in the CDR3. Germline loops: CDR1 LNHDA, CDR2 SQIVND (reference sequence). V was pared by 6 bases and J by 2 bases, with 11 bases between. The CDR3 region is CASRAWEGNQPQHF. CDR3 nucleotide sequence: TGTGCCAGTAGAGCTTGGGAGGGCAATCAGCCCCAGCATTTT.

This clone has just a few counts. CDR3 loop: CAWRSGTGELFF. As DNA, the CDR3 is TGTGCCTGGAGGTCCGGCACCGGGGAGCTGTTTTTT. The gene calls are TRBV30 and TRBJ2-2; D is undetermined. This CDR3 contains 12 residues. The germline V gene has CDR1 GTSNPN and CDR2 SVGIG (reference sequence). Trimming left V 3 bases short and J 4 bases short, with 6 bases between.

The chain couples TRBV9 to TRBJ2-3, with D perhaps TRBD2 (6 bases). CDR1 and CDR2 (germline): SGDLS, YYNGEE. The CDR3 is 15 amino acids. Deletions cut 0 bases from V and 5 bases from J, with 13 bases between. This CDR3 is CASSVEPAGGDTQYF. The CDR3, as DNA: TGTGCCAGCAGCGTAGAGCCCGCCGGGGGAGATACGCAGTATTTT.

V and J are TRBV5-1 and TRBJ2-7, with 7 bases lining up with TRBD1. CDR3 size: 16 residues. The junction had 13 bases not matched to a gene; V was cut back by 4 bases and J by 3 bases. Germline assignment: CDR1 SGHRS and CDR2 YFSETQ. The CDR3 region is CASSTGPGQQSYEQYF. For the CDR3, the DNA is TGCGCCAGCAGCACTGGACCGGGACAGCAAAGCTACGAGCAGTACTTC.

The rearrangement joins TRBV19 to TRBJ2-5; 9 nucleotides match TRBD2. The ends lost 3 bases at V and 1 base at J; junction bases unmatched: 3. The CDR3 contains 15 residues. Looked up from germline, CDR1 is LNHDA and CDR2 is SQIVND (reference sequence). Written as DNA, the CDR3 is TGTGCCAGTAGTATTTCGACTAGCGGCCAAGAGACCCAGTACTTC. This translates into CASSISTSGQETQYF.

The genes are TRBV28 and TRBJ1-5; possibly TRBD1 for D (6 bases). This CDR3 comprises 15 residues. Germline CDR1 reads MDHEN; CDR2 reads SYDVKM. V lost 6 bases, J lost 5 bases, and 17 bases lay in between. The CDR3 region is CASSNTQGIDQPQHF. The CDR3 DNA sequence: TGTGCCAGCAGCAATACTCAGGGGATTGATCAGCCCCAGCATTTT.

In DNA, the CDR3 is TGTGCCAGCAGAGGGCAGGGGACCGGGGAGCTGTTTTTT. This sequence encodes CASRGQGTGELFF. This sequence joins TRBV6-6 and TRBJ2-2; D possibly corresponds to TRBD1 (6 bases). This CDR3 is 13 amino acids long. Germline assignment: CDR1 MNHNY and CDR2 SVGAGI (reference sequence). Trimming took off 6 bases at V and 5 bases at J, with 10 bases between the two ends.

V usage is TRBV19 and J usage is TRBJ2-2, with D possibly being TRBD1 (6 bases). The V gene's germline CDR1 is LNHDA and CDR2 SQIVND (reference sequence). The CDR3 consists of 13 residues. Deletions cut 6 bases from V and 3 bases from J, with 8 bases between. This CDR3 is CASSTGYTGELFF. The CDR3 DNA reads TGTGCCAGTAGCACAGGGTACACCGGGGAGCTGTTTTTT.

This clone was detected only a few times. The chain combines TRBV6-1 with TRBJ1-3; 7 positions agree with TRBD1. This CDR3 spans 12 amino acids. CDR1 MNHNS and CDR2 SASEGT come from the germline V gene. Trimming at V came to 6 bases and at J to 4 bases, leaving 0 bases not matched to a gene. Here the CDR3 reads CASRDRGNTIYF. CDR3 DNA sequence: TGTGCCAGCAGGGACAGGGGAAACACCATATATTTT.

This chain links TRBV5-1 with TRBJ2-7; 9 nucleotides align to TRBD1. V was clipped by 4 bases and J by 2 bases; unmatched bases: 10. This CDR3 spans 16 amino acids. Germline CDR1 is SGHRS and CDR2 is YFSETQ. The CDR3 region is CASSLPGTGFTYEQYF. The CDR3 DNA is TGCGCCAGCAGCCTTCCCGGGACAGGGTTCACCTACGAGCAGTACTTC. Full variable domain (outside the CDR3, taken from reference TRBV5-1 and TRBJ2-7): KAGVTQTPRYLIKTRGQQVTLSCSPISGHRSVSWYQQTPGQGLQFLFEYFSETQRNKGNFPGRFSGRQFSNSRSEMNVSTLELGDSALYLCASSLPGTGFTYEQYFGPGTRLTVT.

This rearrangement joins TRBV9 to TRBJ2-5, with D possibly matching TRBD1 (7 bases). Germline V gene sequence: CDR1 SGDLS, CDR2 YYNGEE. This CDR3 is built from 15 residues. V was clipped by 4 bases and J by 2 bases, with 15 bases between them. The CDR3 is CASSPGGLTQETQYF. The DNA of the CDR3 is TGTGCCAGCAGCCCAGGGGGGCTTACTCAAGAGACCCAGTACTTC.

The chain links TRBV11-2 to TRBJ1-2; a possible D gene is TRBD1 (6 bases). CDR1 is SGHAT and CDR2 is FQNNGV in the germline V gene. V lost 5 bases and J 2 bases, leaving 12 bases between the germline ends. The CDR3 covers 14 residues. CDR3 nucleotides: TGTGCCAGCAGCCGGGGGGCGCAAAACTATGGCTACACCTTC. Translated: CASSRGAQNYGYTF. The full variable domain, completed using reference TRBV11-2 and TRBJ1-2, is EAGVAQSPRYKIIEKRQSVAFWCNPISGHATLYWYQQILGQGPKLLIQFQNNGVVDDSQLPKDRFSAERLKGVDSTLKIQPAKLEDSAVYLCASSRGAQNYGYTFGSGTRLTVV.

V is TRBV9 and J is TRBJ2-7, with D possibly matching TRBD1 (5 bases). Germline CDR1 reads SGDLS; CDR2 reads YYNGEE. Trimming shortened V by 0 bases and J by 5 bases, and 12 bases separated the two germline ends. The CDR3 contains 14 residues. In nucleotides, the CDR3 is TGTGCCAGCAGCGTAGATCCCCTAGGGGACGAGCAGTACTTC. Translated: CASSVDPLGDEQYF.